A single sample gave rise to the 3 T cell receptor beta chains below, sequenced in a study of blood T cell repertoires in COVID-19. Assay: immunoSEQ multiplex PCR; the TCRdb copy retains only in-frame clones and omits some. This sample has roughly 200,000 clones, with about three quarters found just once. Input material: peripheral blood. The origin of the receptors is a woman aged 45-65 years with active or convalescent COVID-19.

The chain recombines TRBV7-2 with TRBJ2-3; possibly TRBD2 for D (6 bases). Trimming stripped 1 base from V and 0 bases from J, with 8 bases between. Germline V gene data show CDR1 as SGHTA and CDR2 as FQGNSA. This CDR3 spans 15 amino acids. The CDR3 DNA sequence: TGTGCCAGCAGCTTAGACGGGACTAGCACAGATACGCAGTATTTT. Amino acids: CASSLDGTSTDTQYF.

J is TRBJ2-7 and V is TRBV3-1 (or the pseudogene TRBV3-2), with 9 bases lining up with TRBD1. The V gene's germline CDR1 is LGHDT and CDR2 YNNKEL (reference sequence). The CDR3 extends over 16 amino acids. J gave up 0 bases and V 4 bases, and 7 bases lay outside the gene matches. The CDR3 protein is CASSPSGTGYSYEQYF. CDR3 nucleotides: TGTGCCAGCAGCCCGTCCGGGACAGGGTACTCCTACGAGCAGTACTTC.

This sequence joins TRBV14 and TRBJ2-5; D is possibly TRBD1 (5 bases). V was shortened by 2 bases and J by 2 bases, with 9 bases between the two germline ends. The CDR3 has 14 amino acids. CDR1 is SGHDN, CDR2 FVKESK, per germline. CDR3 residues: CASSQRQRQETQYF. CDR3 bases: TGTGCCAGCAGCCAAAGACAGAGACAAGAGACCCAGTACTTC.